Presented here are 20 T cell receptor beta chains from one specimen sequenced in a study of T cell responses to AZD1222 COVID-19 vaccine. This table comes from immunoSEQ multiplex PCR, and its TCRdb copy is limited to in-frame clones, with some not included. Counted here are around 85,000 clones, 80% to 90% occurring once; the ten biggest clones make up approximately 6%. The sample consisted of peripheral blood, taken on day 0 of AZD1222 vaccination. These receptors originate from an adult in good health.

The CDR3 DNA sequence: TGCGCCAGCAACTTCAGAGGGACAGGGGGCGGGACCCAGTACTTC. Encoded protein: CASNFRGTGGGTQYF. The rearrangement links TRBV5-1 to TRBJ2-5; TRBD1 aligns across 12 bases. The CDR3 totals 15 residues. V shed 6 bases and J 7 bases; nucleotides not matched to a gene: 10. CDR1 and CDR2 (germline): SGHRS, YFSETQ.

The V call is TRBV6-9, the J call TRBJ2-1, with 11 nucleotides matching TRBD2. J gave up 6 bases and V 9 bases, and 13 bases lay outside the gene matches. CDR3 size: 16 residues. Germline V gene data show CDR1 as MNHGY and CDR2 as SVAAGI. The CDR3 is CARRPHTSGSPNEQFF. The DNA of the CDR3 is TGTGCCAGACGACCTCATACTAGCGGGAGCCCCAATGAGCAGTTCTTC.

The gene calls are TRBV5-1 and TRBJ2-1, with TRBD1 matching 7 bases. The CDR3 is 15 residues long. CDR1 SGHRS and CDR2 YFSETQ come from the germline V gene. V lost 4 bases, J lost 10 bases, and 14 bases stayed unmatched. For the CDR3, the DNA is TGCGCCAGCAGCCCGACAGGGATCCTTCTAAGCGAGCAGTTCTTC. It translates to CASSPTGILLSEQFF. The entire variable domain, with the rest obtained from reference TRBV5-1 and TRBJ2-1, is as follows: KAGVTQTPRYLIKTRGQQVTLSCSPISGHRSVSWYQQTPGQGLQFLFEYFSETQRNKGNFPGRFSGRQFSNSRSEMNVSTLELGDSALYLCASSPTGILLSEQFFGPGTRLTVL.

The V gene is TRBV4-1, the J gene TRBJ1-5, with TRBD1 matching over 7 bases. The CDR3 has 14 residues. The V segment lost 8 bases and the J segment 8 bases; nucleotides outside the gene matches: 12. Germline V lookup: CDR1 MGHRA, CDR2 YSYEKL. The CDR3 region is CASASEGAREPQHF. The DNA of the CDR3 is TGCGCCAGCGCCTCGGAGGGGGCGCGTGAGCCCCAGCATTTT.

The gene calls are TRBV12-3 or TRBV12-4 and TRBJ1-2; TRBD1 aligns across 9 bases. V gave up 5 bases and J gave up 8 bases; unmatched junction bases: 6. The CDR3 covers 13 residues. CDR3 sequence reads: CASSQGQGRGYTF. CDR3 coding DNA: TGTGCCAGCAGTCAAGGACAGGGGAGAGGCTACACCTTC.

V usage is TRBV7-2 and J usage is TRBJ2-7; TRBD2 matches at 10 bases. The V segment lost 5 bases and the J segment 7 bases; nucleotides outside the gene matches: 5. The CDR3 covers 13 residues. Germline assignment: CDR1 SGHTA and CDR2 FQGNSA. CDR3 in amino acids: CASSRGLAEEQYF. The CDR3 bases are TGTGCCAGCAGCCGCGGACTAGCGGAAGAGCAGTACTTC.

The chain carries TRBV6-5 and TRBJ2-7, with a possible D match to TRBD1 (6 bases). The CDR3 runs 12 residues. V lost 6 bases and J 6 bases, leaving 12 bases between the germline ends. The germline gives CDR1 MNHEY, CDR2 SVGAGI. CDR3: CASRPGVGEQYF. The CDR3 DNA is TGTGCCAGCAGACCAGGGGTAGGCGAGCAGTACTTC.

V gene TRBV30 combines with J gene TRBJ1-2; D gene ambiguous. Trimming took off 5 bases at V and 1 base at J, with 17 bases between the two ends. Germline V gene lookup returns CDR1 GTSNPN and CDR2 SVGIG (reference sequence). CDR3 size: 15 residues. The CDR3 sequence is CAWAPKGYNNYGYTF. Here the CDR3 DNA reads TGTGCCTGGGCTCCTAAGGGCTACAATAACTATGGCTACACCTTC. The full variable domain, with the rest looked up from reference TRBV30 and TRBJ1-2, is SQTIHQWPATLVQPVGSPLSLECTVEGTSNPNLYWYRQAAGRGLQLLFYSVGIGQISSEVPQNLSASRPQDRQFILSSKKLLLSDSGFYLCAWAPKGYNNYGYTFGSGTRLTVV.

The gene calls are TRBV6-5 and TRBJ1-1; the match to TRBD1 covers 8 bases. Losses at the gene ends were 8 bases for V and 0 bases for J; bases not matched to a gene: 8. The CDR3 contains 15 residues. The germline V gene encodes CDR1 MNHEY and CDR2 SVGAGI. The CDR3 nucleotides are TGTGCCAGCCGTCGGGACAGGAATTTGAACACTGAAGCTTTCTTT. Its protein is CASRRDRNLNTEAFF.

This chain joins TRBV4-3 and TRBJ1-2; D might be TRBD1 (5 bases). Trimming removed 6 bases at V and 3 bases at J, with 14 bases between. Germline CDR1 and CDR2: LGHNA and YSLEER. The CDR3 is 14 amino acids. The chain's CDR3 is CASRPGEGYYGYTF. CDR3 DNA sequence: TGCGCCAGCAGGCCGGGGGAGGGGTACTATGGCTACACCTTC.

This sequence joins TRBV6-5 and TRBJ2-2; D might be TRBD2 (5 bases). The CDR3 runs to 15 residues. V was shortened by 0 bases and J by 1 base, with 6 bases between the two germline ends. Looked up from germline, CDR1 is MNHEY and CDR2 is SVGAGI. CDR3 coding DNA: TGTGCCAGCAGTTACTCCCGGGGGAACACCGGGGAGCTGTTTTTT. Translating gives CASSYSRGNTGELFF.

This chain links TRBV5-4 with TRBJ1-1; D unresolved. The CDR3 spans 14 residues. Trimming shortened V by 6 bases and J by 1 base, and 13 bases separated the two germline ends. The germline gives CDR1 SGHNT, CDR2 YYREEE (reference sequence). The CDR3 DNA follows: TGTGCCAGCAATCCCCGTAGCGGGAACACTGAAGCTTTCTTT. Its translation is CASNPRSGNTEAFF.

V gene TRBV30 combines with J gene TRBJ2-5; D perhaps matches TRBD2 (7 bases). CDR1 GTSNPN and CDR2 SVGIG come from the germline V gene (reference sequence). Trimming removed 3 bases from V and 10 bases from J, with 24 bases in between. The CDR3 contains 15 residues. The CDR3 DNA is TGTGCCTGGAGCACTCAGGGGCCGGGGGGAAACGGCCAGTACTTC. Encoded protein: CAWSTQGPGGNGQYF.

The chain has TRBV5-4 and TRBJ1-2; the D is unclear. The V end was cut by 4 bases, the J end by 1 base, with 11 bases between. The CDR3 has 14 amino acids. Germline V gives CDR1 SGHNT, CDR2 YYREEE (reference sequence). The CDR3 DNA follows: TGTGCCAGCAGCCGGACGGCGTTTAACTATGGCTACACCTTC. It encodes CASSRTAFNYGYTF. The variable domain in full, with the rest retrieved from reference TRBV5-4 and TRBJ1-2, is ETGVTQSPTHLIKTRGQQVTLRCSSQSGHNTVSWYQQALGQGPQFIFQYYREEENGRGNFPPRFSGLQFPNYSSELNVNALELDDSALYLCASSRTAFNYGYTFGSGTRLTVV.

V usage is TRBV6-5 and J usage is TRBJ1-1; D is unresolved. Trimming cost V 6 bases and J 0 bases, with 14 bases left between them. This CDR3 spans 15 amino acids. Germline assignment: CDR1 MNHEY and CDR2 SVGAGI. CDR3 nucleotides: TGTGCCAGCAGAGCCGTTAGCCAGATGAACACTGAAGCTTTCTTT. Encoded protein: CASRAVSQMNTEAFF.

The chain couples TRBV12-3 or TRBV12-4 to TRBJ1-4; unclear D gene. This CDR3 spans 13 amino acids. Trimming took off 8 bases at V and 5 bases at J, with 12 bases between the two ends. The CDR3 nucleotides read TGTGCCAGCGGTCAGGATTCAAATGAAAAACTGTTTTTT. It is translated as CASGQDSNEKLFF.

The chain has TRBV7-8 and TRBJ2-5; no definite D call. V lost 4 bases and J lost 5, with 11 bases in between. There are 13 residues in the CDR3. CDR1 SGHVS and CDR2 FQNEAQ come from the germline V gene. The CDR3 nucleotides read TGTGCCAGCAGCTCCTTAATTGCGGAGACCCAGTACTTC. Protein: CASSSLIAETQYF.

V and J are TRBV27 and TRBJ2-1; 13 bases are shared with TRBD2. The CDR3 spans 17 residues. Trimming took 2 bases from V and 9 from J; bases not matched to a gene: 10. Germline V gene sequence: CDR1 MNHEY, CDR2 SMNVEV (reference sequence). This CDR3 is CASSLPILAGGPGEQFF. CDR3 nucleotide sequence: TGTGCCAGCAGTTTACCTATACTAGCGGGAGGGCCGGGTGAGCAGTTCTTC.

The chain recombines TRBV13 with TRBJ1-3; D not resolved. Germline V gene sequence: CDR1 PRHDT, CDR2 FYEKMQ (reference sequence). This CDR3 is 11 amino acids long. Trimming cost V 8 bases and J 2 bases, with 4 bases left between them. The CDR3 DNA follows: TGTGCCAGCTCGGCTGGAAACACCATATATTTT. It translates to CASSAGNTIYF.

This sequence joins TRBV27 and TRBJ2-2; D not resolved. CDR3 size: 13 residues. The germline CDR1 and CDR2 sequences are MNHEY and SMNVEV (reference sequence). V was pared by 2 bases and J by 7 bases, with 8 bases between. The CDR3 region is CASSLVGIGELFF. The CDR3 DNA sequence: TGTGCCAGCAGTTTAGTGGGCATCGGGGAGCTGTTTTTT.